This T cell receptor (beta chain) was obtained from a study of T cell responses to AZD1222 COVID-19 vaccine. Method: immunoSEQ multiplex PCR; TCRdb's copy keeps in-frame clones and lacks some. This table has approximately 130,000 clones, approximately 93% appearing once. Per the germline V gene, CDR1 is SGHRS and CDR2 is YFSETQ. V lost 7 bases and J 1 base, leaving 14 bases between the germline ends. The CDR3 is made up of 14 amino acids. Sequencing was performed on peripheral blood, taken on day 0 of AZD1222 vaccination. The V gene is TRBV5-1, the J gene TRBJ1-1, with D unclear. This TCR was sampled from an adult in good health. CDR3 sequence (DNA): TGCGCCAGCCGGTTGCGCCCAAAGAACACTGAAGCTTTCTTT. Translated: CASRLRPKNTEAFF.